The present TCR beta chain was sequenced within a study of beta chain features in type 1 diabetes. Study outcomes and limitations: Type 1 diabetes patients had moderately but significantly shorter TCRB CDR3s in all four CD4+ subsets.

The sequenced template was cDNA made from the entire isolated RNA. Measured with immunoSEQ multiplex PCR; TCRdb has only the in-frame clones, and not every one. The data hold roughly 350,000 clones, with about 10% observed a single time. The V and J ends lost 7 bases and 1 base, in that order; junction bases with no gene match: 9. The CDR3 contains 18 residues. Germline V gives CDR1 MDHEN, CDR2 SYDVKM. This clone was seen a few times. Its antigen is unidentified. The sequence came from a man aged 25 to 45 with type 1 diabetes. This rearrangement joins TRBV28 to TRBJ2-6; 11 bases match TRBD2. The sequencing input was central memory CD4+ T cells from blood. CDR3 DNA: TGTGCCAGCATAGGGGCTAGCGGGAGGAGTTCTGGGGCCAACGTCCTGACTTTC. This sequence encodes CASIGASGRSSGANVLTF.